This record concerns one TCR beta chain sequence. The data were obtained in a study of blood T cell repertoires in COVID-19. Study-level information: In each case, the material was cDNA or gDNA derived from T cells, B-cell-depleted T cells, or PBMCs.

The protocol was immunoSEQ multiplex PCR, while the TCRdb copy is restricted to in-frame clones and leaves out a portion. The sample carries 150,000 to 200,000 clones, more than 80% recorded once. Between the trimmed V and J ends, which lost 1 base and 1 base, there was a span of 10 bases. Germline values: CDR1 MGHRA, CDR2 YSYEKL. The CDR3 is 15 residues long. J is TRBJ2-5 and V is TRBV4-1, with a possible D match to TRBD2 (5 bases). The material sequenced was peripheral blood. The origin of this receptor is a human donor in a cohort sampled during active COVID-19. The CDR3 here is CASSQGVRVQETQYF. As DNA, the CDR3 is TGCGCCAGCAGCCAAGGGGTGCGGGTCCAAGAGACCCAGTACTTC.